The 7 T cell receptor beta chains below all came from one sample that was sequenced in a study of blood T cell repertoires in COVID-19 (dated by TCRdb to the early 2020s). Library preparation employed the immunoSEQ multiplex PCR assay. In TCRdb, the immuneACCESS table is reduced to in-frame sequences with V and J assigned. These tables do not hold every clone; where another copy was compared, an unresolved V gene accounts for under half, and the others remain unexplained. This sample has approximately 100,000 clones in its table, and 70% to 90% of those were observed once. Of the sample, roughly 4.2% falls within the top ten clones. Sequenced sample: peripheral blood. Every receptor here comes from a human donor with COVID-19, enrolled during active disease. The donor label of this sample is uncertain.

The rearrangement uses TRBV6-4 and TRBJ2-7; possibly TRBD1 for D (7 bases). This CDR3 is built from 15 residues. Germline V gene sequence: CDR1 MRHNA, CDR2 SNTAGT. Between the trimmed V and J ends, which lost 10 bases and 3 bases, there was a span of 22 bases. The CDR3 here is CATRRGFDRDYEQYF. In nucleotides, the CDR3 is TGTGCCACCCGGAGGGGATTCGACAGGGACTACGAGCAGTACTTC.

To note about this clone: Other nucleotide sequences in the sample specify the same CDR3. This sequence joins TRBV19 and TRBJ1-1; D uncertain. The CDR3 totals 13 residues. Germline-derived CDR1 and CDR2 are LNHDA and SQIVND (reference sequence). Between the trimmed V and J ends, which lost 1 base and 5 bases, there was a span of 8 bases. In nucleotides, the CDR3 is TGTGCCAGTAGTATAGGGAGGGAGACTGAAGCTTTCTTT. It is translated as CASSIGRETEAFF.

This chain connects TRBV19 to TRBJ2-3, with 7 nucleotides matching TRBD2. The CDR3 has 16 amino acids. Germline V lookup: CDR1 LNHDA, CDR2 SQIVND (reference sequence). V lost 7 bases and J lost 0; bases outside the gene matches: 10. CDR3 region: CASMGEGHPSTDTQYF. The CDR3, as DNA: TGTGCCAGTATGGGGGAGGGGCACCCTAGCACAGATACGCAGTATTTT.

The rearrangement uses TRBV19 and TRBJ1-4, with D tentatively TRBD1 (6 bases). Germline V gene sequence: CDR1 LNHDA, CDR2 SQIVND (reference sequence). The CDR3 contains 15 residues. Deletions cut 6 bases from V and 6 bases from J, with 17 bases between. CDR3 in DNA: TGTGCCAGTAGGTCCCAAGGGACATCTGATGAAAAACTGTTTTTT. Protein product: CASRSQGTSDEKLFF.

The chain recombines TRBV5-1 with TRBJ1-2; D may be TRBD1 (5 bases). Germline values: CDR1 SGHRS, CDR2 YFSETQ. Trimming shortened V by 4 bases and J by 4 bases, and 11 bases separated the two germline ends. This CDR3 contains 13 residues. CDR3 DNA sequence: TGCGCCAGCAGCCAGGACACGATCTATGGCTACACCTTC. This gives the protein CASSQDTIYGYTF.

The genes are TRBV15 and TRBJ1-2; possible D gene TRBD1, 6 bases. The CDR3 is made up of 14 amino acids. Germline V gene data show CDR1 as LNHNV and CDR2 as YYDKDF (reference sequence). V was clipped by 0 bases and J by 4 bases, with 9 bases between them. The CDR3 protein is CATSREGRGYGYTF. The DNA of the CDR3 is TGTGCCACCAGCAGAGAGGGCAGGGGCTATGGCTACACCTTC.

The V and J genes are TRBV27 and TRBJ1-2, with D tentatively TRBD1 (5 bases). CDR1 and CDR2 (germline): MNHEY, SMNVEV (reference sequence). V was shortened by 0 bases and J by 3 bases, with 17 bases between the two germline ends. This CDR3 spans 17 amino acids. CDR3 sequence reads: CASSLSGPGFGYYGYTF. CDR3 sequence (DNA): TGTGCCAGCAGTTTATCGGGCCCAGGGTTTGGGTACTATGGCTACACCTTC.